This T cell receptor beta chain was observed in a study of regulatory T cells in long-lasting Graves disease. iRepertoire HTBI primers and Arm-PCR of CDR3 regions built TCR beta libraries. TCRdb recomputed calls from the multiplex PCR reads with MiXCR, one row per CDR3 protein. The table records about 240,000 distinct CDR3 sequences, roughly a fifth of them present only once. Germline V gene sequence: CDR1 SGHDT, CDR2 YYEEEE. CDR3 length equals 17 residues. Unmatched junction bases numbered 11, after V lost 4 bases and J lost 3 bases. General observations from the study: It was in persistent disease that TRBV28, TRBJ1-2 and TRBJ2-5 were favored.

This clonotype was seen at least ten times. Its matching antigen is unknown. Time point reported: newly diagnosed GD, antithyroid drugs for less than 3 months. There was RNA extracted from PBMCs, and the TCR library was made from it. The TCR was taken from a female donor with Graves disease. This chain joins TRBV5-6 and TRBJ2-7; 12 bases line up with TRBD2. Sequenced here: peripheral blood mononuclear cells (PBMCs), sampled at new diagnosis, from a patient treated with antithyroid drugs. Here the CDR3 DNA reads TGTGCCAGCAGCACCTCACCCCGGACTAGCGGGAACTACGAGCAGTACTTC. This translates into CASSTSPRTSGNYEQYF. The full variable domain, in which reference TRBV5-6 and TRBJ2-7 provide the parts outside the CDR3, is DAGVTQSPTHLIKTRGQQVTLRCSPKSGHDTVSWYQQALGQGPQFIFQYYEEEERQRGNFPDRFSGHQFPNYSSELNVNALLLGDSALYLCASSTSPRTSGNYEQYFGPGTRLTVT.